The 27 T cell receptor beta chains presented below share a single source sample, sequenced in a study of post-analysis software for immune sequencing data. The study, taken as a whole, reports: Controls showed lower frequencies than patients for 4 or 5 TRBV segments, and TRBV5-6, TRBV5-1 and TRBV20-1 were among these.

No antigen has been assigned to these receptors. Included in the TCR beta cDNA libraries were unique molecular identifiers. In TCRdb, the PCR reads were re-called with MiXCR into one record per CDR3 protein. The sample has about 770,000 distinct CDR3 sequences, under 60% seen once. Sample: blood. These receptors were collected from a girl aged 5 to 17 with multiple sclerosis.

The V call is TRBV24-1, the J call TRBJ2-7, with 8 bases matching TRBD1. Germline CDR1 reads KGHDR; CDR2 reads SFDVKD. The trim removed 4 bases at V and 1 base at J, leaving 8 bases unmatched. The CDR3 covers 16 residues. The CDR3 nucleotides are TGTGCCACCAGTGACACCACCGGGACAGGTTCCTACGAGCAGTACTTC. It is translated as CATSDTTGTGSYEQYF.

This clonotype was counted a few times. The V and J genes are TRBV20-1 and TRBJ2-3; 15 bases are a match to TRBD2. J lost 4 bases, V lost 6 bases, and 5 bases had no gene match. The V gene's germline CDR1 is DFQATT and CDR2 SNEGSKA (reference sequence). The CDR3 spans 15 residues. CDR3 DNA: TGCAGTGCCCCAGGACTAGCGGGAGGGGCAGATACGCAGTATTTT. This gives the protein CSAPGLAGGADTQYF.

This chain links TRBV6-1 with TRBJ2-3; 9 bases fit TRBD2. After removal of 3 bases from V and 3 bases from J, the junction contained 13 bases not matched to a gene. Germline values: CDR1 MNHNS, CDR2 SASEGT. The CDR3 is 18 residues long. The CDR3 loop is CASSERWATSGITDTQYF. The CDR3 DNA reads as TGTGCCAGCAGTGAGAGGTGGGCGACTAGCGGAATAACAGATACGCAGTATTTT.

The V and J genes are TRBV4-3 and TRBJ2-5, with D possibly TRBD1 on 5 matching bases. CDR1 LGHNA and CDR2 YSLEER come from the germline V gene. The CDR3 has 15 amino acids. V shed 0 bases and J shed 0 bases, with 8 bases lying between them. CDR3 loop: CASSQDVGDQETQYF. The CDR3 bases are TGCGCCAGCAGCCAAGACGTAGGGGACCAAGAGACCCAGTACTTC.

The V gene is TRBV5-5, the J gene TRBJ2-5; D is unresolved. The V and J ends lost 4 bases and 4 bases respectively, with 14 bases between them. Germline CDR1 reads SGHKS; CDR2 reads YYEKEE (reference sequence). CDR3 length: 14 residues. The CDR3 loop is CASSAEVARETQYF. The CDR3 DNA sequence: TGTGCCAGCAGCGCAGAGGTGGCTAGAGAGACCCAGTACTTC. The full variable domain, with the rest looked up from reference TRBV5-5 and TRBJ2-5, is DAGVTQSPTHLIKTRGQQVTLRCSPISGHKSVSWYQQVLGQGPQFIFQYYEKEERGRGNFPDRFSARQFPNYSSELNVNALLLGDSALYLCASSAEVARETQYFGPGTRLLVL.

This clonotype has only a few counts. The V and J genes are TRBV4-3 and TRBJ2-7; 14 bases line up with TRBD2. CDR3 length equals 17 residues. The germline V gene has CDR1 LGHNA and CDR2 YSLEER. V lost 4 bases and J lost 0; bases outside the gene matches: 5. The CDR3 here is CASSPGTSGGSSYEQYF. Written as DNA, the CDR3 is TGCGCCAGCAGCCCGGGGACTAGCGGGGGCAGCTCCTACGAGCAGTACTTC.

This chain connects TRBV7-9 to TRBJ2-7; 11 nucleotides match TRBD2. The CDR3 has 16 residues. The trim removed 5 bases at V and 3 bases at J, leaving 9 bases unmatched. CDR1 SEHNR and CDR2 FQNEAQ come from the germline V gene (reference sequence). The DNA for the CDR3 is TGTGCCAGCAGCACCCGACCGGGACTAGCGGTCTACGAGCAGTACTTC. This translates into CASSTRPGLAVYEQYF.

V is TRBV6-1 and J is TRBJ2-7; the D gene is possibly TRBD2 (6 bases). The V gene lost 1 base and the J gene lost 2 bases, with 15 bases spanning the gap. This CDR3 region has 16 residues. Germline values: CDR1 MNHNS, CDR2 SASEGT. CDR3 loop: CASSEGRRGWTYEQYF. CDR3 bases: TGTGCCAGCAGTGAAGGGAGGAGGGGTTGGACCTACGAGCAGTACTTC.

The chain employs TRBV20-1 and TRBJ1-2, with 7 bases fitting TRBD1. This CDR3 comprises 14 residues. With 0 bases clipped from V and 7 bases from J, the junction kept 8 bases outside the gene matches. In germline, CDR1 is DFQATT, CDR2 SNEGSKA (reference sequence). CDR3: CSARDQGVRFGYTF. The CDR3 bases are TGCAGTGCTAGAGATCAGGGGGTACGGTTTGGCTACACCTTC.

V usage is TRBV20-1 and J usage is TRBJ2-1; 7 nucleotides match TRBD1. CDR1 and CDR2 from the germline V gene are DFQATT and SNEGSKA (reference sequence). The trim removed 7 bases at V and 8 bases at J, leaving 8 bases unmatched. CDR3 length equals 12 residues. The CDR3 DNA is TGCAGTGGAGTCGACAGGGTCTATGAGCAGTTCTTC. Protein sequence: CSGVDRVYEQFF.

As DNA, the CDR3 is TGCAGTGCTACGCGACTAGCGGGAGTGGGCGGCGCAGATACGCAGTATTTT. It yields the protein CSATRLAGVGGADTQYF. The chain links TRBV20-1 to TRBJ2-3; TRBD2 matches 12 bases. Germline trimming cut 4 bases from V and 4 bases from J; bases unmatched to any gene: 12. Germline V gene lookup returns CDR1 DFQATT and CDR2 SNEGSKA (reference sequence). CDR3 length: 17 residues.

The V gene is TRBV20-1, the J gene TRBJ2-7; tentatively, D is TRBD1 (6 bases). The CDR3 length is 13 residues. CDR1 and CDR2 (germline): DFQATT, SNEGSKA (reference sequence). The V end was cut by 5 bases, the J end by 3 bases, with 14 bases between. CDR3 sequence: CSAAVDSLYEQYF. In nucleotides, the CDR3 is TGCAGTGCTGCCGTGGACAGCCTCTACGAGCAGTACTTC.

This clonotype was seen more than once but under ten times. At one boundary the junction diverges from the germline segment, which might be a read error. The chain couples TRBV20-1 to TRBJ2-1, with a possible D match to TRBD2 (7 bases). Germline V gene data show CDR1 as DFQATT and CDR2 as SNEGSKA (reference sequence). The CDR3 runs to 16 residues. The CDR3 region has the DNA TGCAGTGCCAGAGGGGGTTCGCTAGCGGCATACAATGAGCAGTTCTTC. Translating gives CSARGGSLAAYNEQFF.

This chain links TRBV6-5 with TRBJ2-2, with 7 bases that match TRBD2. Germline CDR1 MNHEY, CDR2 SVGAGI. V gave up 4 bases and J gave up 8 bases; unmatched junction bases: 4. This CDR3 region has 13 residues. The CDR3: CASSSRGDGELFF. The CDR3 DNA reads TGTGCCAGCAGTTCCCGGGGGGATGGGGAGCTGTTTTTT.

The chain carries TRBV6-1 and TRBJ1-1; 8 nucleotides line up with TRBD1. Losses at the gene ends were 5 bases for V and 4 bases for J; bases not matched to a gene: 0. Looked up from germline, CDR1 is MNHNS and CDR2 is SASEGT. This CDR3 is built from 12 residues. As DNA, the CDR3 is TGTGCCAGCAGTACAGGGGGCACTGAAGCTTTCTTT. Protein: CASSTGGTEAFF.

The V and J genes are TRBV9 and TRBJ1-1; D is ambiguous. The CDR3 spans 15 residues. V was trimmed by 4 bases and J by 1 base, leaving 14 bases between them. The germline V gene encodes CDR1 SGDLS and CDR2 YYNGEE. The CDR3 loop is CASSPSGHPNTEAFF. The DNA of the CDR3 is TGTGCCAGCAGCCCCTCTGGGCACCCGAACACTGAAGCTTTCTTT. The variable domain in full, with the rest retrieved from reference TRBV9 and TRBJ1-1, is DSGVTQTPKHLITATGQRVTLRCSPRSGDLSVYWYQQSLDQGLQFLIQYYNGEERAKGNILERFSAQQFPDLHSELNLSSLELGDSALYFCASSPSGHPNTEAFFGQGTRLTVV.

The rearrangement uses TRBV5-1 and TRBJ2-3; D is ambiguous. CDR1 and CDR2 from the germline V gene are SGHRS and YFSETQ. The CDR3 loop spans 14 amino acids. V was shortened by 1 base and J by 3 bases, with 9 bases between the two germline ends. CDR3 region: CASSLIERTDTQYF. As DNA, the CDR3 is TGCGCCAGCAGCTTGATCGAACGGACAGATACGCAGTATTTT.

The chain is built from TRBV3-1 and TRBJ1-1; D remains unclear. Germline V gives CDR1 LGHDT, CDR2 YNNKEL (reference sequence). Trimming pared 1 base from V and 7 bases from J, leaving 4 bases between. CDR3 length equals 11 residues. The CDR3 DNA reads TGTGCCAGCAGCCAAGGAATTGAAGCTTTCTTT. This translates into CASSQGIEAFF. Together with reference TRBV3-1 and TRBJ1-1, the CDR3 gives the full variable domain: DTAVSQTPKYLVTQMGNDKSIKCEQNLGHDTMYWYKQDSKKFLKIMFSYNNKELIINETVPNRFSPKSPDKAHLNLHINSLELGDSAVYFCASSQGIEAFFGQGTRLTVV.

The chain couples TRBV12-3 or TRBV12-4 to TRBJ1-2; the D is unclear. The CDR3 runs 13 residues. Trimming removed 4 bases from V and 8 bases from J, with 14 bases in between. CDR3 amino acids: CASSSRSRAGYTF. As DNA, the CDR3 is TGTGCCAGCAGTTCTCGCAGCCGTGCAGGCTACACCTTC.

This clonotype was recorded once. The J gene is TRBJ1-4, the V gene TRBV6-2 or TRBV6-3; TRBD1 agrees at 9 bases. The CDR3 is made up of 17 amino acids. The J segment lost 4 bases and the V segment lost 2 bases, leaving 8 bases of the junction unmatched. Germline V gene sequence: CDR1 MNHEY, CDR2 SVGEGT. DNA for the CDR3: TGTGCCAGCAGTTACGGCGGACAGGGGAAGGATAATGAAAAACTGTTTTTT. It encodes CASSYGGQGKDNEKLFF.

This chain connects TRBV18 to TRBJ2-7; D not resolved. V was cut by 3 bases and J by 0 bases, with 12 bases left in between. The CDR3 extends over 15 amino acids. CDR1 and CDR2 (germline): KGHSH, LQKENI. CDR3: CASSPGGTGSYEQYF. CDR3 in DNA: TGTGCCAGCTCACCGGGCGGTACTGGCTCCTACGAGCAGTACTTC.

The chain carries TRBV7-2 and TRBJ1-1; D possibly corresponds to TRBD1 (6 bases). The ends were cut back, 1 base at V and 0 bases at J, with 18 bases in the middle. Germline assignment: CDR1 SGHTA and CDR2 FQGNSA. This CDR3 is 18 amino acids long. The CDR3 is CASSLVALGGGMNTEAFF. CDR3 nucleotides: TGTGCCAGCAGCTTAGTGGCCCTCGGGGGCGGAATGAACACTGAAGCTTTCTTT. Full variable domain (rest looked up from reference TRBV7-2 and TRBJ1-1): GAGVSQSPSNKVTEKGKDVELRCDPISGHTALYWYRQSLGQGLEFLIYFQGNSAPDKSGLPSDRFSAERTGGSVSTLTIQRTQQEDSAVYLCASSLVALGGGMNTEAFFGQGTRLTVV.

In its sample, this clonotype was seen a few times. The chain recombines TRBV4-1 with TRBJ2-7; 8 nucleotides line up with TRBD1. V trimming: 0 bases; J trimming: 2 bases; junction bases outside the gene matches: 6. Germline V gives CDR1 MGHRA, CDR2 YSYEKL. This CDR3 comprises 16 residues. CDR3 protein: CASSQDYTGGAYEQYF. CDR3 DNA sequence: TGCGCCAGCAGCCAAGATTACACAGGGGGTGCCTACGAGCAGTACTTC.

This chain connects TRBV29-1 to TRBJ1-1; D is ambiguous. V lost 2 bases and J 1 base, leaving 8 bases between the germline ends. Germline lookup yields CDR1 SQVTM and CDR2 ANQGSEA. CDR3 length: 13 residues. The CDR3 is CSVERRQNTEAFF. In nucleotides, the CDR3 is TGCAGCGTTGAACGGCGGCAGAACACTGAAGCTTTCTTT.

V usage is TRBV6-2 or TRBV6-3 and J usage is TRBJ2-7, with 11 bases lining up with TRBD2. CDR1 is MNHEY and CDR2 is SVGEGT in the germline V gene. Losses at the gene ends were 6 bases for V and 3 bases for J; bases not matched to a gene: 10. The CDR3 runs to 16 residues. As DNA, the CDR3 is TGTGCCAGCAGCAAACTGTCCGGGACTAGCGGCTACGAGCAGTACTTC. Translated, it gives CASSKLSGTSGYEQYF.

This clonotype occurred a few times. The CDR3 sequence: CASSGQGDGYTF. The CDR3, as DNA: TGTGCCAGTAGCGGACAGGGTGACGGCTACACCTTC. This chain uses TRBV19 with TRBJ1-2; 8 nucleotides match TRBD1. Trimming at V came to 6 bases and at J to 8 bases, leaving 5 bases not matched to a gene. Germline V gene data show CDR1 as LNHDA and CDR2 as SQIVND (reference sequence). The CDR3 runs 12 residues.

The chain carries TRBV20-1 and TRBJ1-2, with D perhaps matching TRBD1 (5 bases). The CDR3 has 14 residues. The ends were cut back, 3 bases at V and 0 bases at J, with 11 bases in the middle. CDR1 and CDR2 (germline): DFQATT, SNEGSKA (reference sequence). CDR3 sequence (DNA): TGCAGTGCTAGTCGCCCGGACACTAACTATGGCTACACCTTC. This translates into CSASRPDTNYGYTF.